This TCR beta chain was recovered during a study of T-cell reconstitution after alpha-beta-depleted transplantation in children. CDR3 size: 12 residues. V lost 4 bases, J lost 7 bases, and 11 bases lay in between. The germline gives CDR1 MNHNY, CDR2 SVGAGI (reference sequence). This clonotype was seen a few times. Its antigen is still unknown. TCRbeta library preparation incorporated unique molecular identifiers. MiXCR was run by TCRdb on the PCR reads, yielding one entry per CDR3 protein. Of approximately 230,000 distinct CDR3 sequences in the sample, about 24% were seen once. General study results and limits: In patients about two months after transplant, alpha-beta T cells reportedly arose from several hundred expanded graft clones.

The specimen comprised PBMCs, mostly from graft donor cells, sampled 360 days after TCRalphabeta/CD19-depleted stem cell transplant. The receptor's source is a female patient under 10 years old who had a stem cell transplant for congenital amegakaryocytic thrombocytopenia, so the T cells may come from the graft donor. J is TRBJ2-7 and V is TRBV6-6; possible D gene TRBD1, 6 bases. The CDR3 DNA is TGTGCCAGCAGTTCTGTAAGGGGGGAGCAGTACTTC. It yields the protein CASSSVRGEQYF.